The 10 T cell receptor beta chains below come from one sample, sequenced in a study of T cells in Graves' hyperthyroidism and ophthalmopathy. RNA transcripts were the template for amplifying TCR beta CDR3 regions. HTBI primers drove first-round RT-PCR of the TCR CDR3. TCRdb re-derived calls from the multiplex PCR reads in MiXCR, one entry per CDR3 protein. The sample records just under 750,000 distinct CDR3 sequences, around a third being singletons. The sequenced sample consisted of blood. Receptors originate from a middle-aged woman with Graves' hyperthyroidism.

The chain is built from TRBV7-9 and TRBJ1-1, with unresolved D. The germline V and J ends were trimmed by 3 bases and 5 bases, with 19 bases remaining between them. This CDR3 comprises 16 residues. Germline V gene data show CDR1 as SEHNR and CDR2 as FQNEAQ (reference sequence). CDR3 region: CASSFGSRGRGTEAFF. The DNA for the CDR3 is TGTGCCAGCAGCTTTGGATCTCGGGGTCGAGGGACTGAAGCTTTCTTT.

This clonotype occurred once. The chain recombines TRBV5-6 with TRBJ2-7; D gene ambiguous. Germline V gene data show CDR1 as SGHDT and CDR2 as YYEEEE. The V end was cut by 6 bases, the J end by 4 bases, with 20 bases between. The CDR3 has 15 amino acids. CDR3 nucleotides: TGTGCCAGCACCAAGGAAGAAATGGGTGATTACGAGCAGTACTTC. It is translated as CASTKEEMGDYEQYF.

As concerns this clonotype: A read error is possible here, since a much larger clone lies one base away. The CDR3, as DNA: TGTGCCAGCAGCGTTTCAGACCGCGGGGAACTGTTTTTT. This gives the protein CASSVSDRGELFF. This chain uses TRBV9 with TRBJ1-4; no clear D gene. Per the germline V gene, CDR1 is SGDLS and CDR2 is YYNGEE. V gave up 2 bases and J gave up 12 bases, with 14 bases separating them. The CDR3 length is 13 residues.

In its sample, this clonotype was seen a few times. The chain is built from TRBV5-5 and TRBJ2-5; D possibly corresponds to TRBD1 (6 bases). Germline values: CDR1 SGHKS, CDR2 YYEKEE (reference sequence). The CDR3 is 16 amino acids. Trimming removed 6 bases from V and 4 bases from J, with 22 bases in between. The CDR3 sequence: CASNPPDRHGRETQYF. As DNA, the CDR3 is TGTGCCAGCAACCCCCCCGACAGGCATGGCAGAGAGACCCAGTACTTC. The whole variable domain, remainder taken from reference TRBV5-5 and TRBJ2-5, is DAGVTQSPTHLIKTRGQQVTLRCSPISGHKSVSWYQQVLGQGPQFIFQYYEKEERGRGNFPDRFSARQFPNYSSELNVNALLLGDSALYLCASNPPDRHGRETQYFGPGTRLLVL.

J is TRBJ2-7 and V is TRBV12-3 or TRBV12-4; 10 nucleotides line up with TRBD2. The V and J ends lost 1 base and 0 bases, in that order; junction bases with no gene match: 3. The CDR3 extends over 16 amino acids. CDR3 bases: TGTGCCAGCAGTTTAGGAGGACTAGCGGTCTCCTACGAGCAGTACTTC. It encodes CASSLGGLAVSYEQYF.

On this clonotype itself: A much larger clone is a single base away; this may be a read error. The chain carries TRBV6-6 and TRBJ1-2, with no clear D. Germline CDR1 MNHNY, CDR2 SVGAGI (reference sequence). V was pared by 2 bases and J by 3 bases, with 7 bases between. The CDR3 totals 13 residues. CDR3 protein: CASSYDLDYGYTF. The CDR3 DNA reads TGTGCCAGCAGTTACGACCTAGACTATGGCTACACCTTC.

V gene TRBV7-9 combines with J gene TRBJ2-3; possibly TRBD2 for D (5 bases). The CDR3 consists of 14 residues. Germline V gene data show CDR1 as SEHNR and CDR2 as FQNEAQ (reference sequence). V was trimmed by 3 bases and J by 2 bases, leaving 9 bases between them. The CDR3 region has the DNA TGTGCCAGCAGCTTCGAGGGAACCACAGATACGCAGTATTTT. It specifies CASSFEGTTDTQYF.

The chain joins TRBV24-1 to TRBJ1-5; D is ambiguous. V lost 2 bases to trimming and J lost 9 bases, with 10 bases between them. CDR3 length: 13 amino acids. CDR1 is KGHDR, CDR2 SFDVKD, per germline. CDR3 protein: CATSDSSGRPQHF. The DNA of the CDR3 is TGTGCCACCAGTGATTCCAGCGGGAGGCCCCAGCATTTT.

This clonotype was seen at least ten times. J is TRBJ1-1 and V is TRBV20-1; D might be TRBD1 (5 bases). Germline V gene sequence: CDR1 DFQATT, CDR2 SNEGSKA (reference sequence). V shed 2 bases and J shed 5 bases, with 6 bases lying between them. The CDR3 spans 11 residues. The CDR3 sequence: CSARTGTEAFF. The CDR3 DNA is TGCAGTGCTAGAACAGGAACTGAAGCTTTCTTT.

This clonotype was detected many times. V gene TRBV29-1 combines with J gene TRBJ1-5, with D uncertain. Germline-derived CDR1 and CDR2 are SQVTM and ANQGSEA. V lost 4 bases and J lost 5, with 12 bases in between. The CDR3 is made up of 13 amino acids. The CDR3 DNA reads as TGCAGCGTTGGGCAAACAGTTGATCAGCCCCAGCATTTT. Translating gives CSVGQTVDQPQHF.